This note documents a single TCR beta chain sequence. The data were taken from a study of technical replicates of blood from a handful of donors. Germline trimming cut 3 bases from V and 9 bases from J; bases unmatched to any gene: 7. This CDR3 comprises 14 residues. Looked up from germline, CDR1 is SGHNT and CDR2 is YYREEE (reference sequence). The data were produced by immunoSEQ multiplex PCR, yet TCRdb's version contains in-frame clones alone and is incomplete. The table has tens of thousands of clones, roughly 97% seen once; the top ten hold around 0.19%. The specimen sequenced was T cells isolated from PBMCs. The gene calls are TRBV5-4 and TRBJ2-1, with TRBD2 identical over 9 bases. This sequence originates from a human donor in good health. For the CDR3, the DNA is TGTGCCAGCAGCTCCGGGACTAGCTTTGGTGAGCAGTTCTTC. Encoded protein: CASSSGTSFGEQFF.